Shown below are 29 T cell receptor beta chains from a single sample sequenced in a study of blood T cell repertoires in COVID-19. The repertoire was sequenced with immunoSEQ multiplex PCR; TCRdb's copy has only in-frame clones and lacks some. This table has 150,000 or so clones, about 84% appearing once. Sequencing input: PBMCs or T cells enriched from blood (not recorded which). The receptors stem from a woman in her 40s with acute COVID-19.

This clone was counted only a few times. The chain has TRBV9 and TRBJ2-7; 8 bases match TRBD1. The CDR3 has 15 residues. Germline V gene lookup returns CDR1 SGDLS and CDR2 YYNGEE. J gave up 2 bases and V 2 bases, and 6 bases lay outside the gene matches. Here the CDR3 reads CASSVSGTGAYEQYF. The DNA for the CDR3 is TGTGCCAGCAGCGTCAGTGGGACAGGAGCCTACGAGCAGTACTTC.

The chain carries TRBV5-1 and TRBJ2-3; 14 bases are shared with TRBD2. CDR3 length equals 18 residues. V shed 0 bases, J shed 0 bases, and the junction held 3 bases outside the gene matches. Germline V gene data show CDR1 as SGHRS and CDR2 as YFSETQ. In nucleotides, the CDR3 is TGCGCCAGCAGCTTGGGACTAGCGGGGGGGCTCAGCACAGATACGCAGTATTTT. It specifies CASSLGLAGGLSTDTQYF.

The chain uses TRBV7-8 and TRBJ2-3, with 11 bases identical to TRBD2. This CDR3 is built from 15 residues. The V segment lost 6 bases and the J segment 5 bases; nucleotides outside the gene matches: 7. Germline-derived CDR1 and CDR2 are SGHVS and FQNEAQ. For the CDR3, the DNA is TGTGCCAGCAGTTCTAGCGGGAGGAGCGGAGATACGCAGTATTTT. Translation: CASSSSGRSGDTQYF.

For the CDR3, the DNA is TGTGCCAGCAGCGTAGATACAGGCTCTGGAAACACCATATATTTT. Amino acid sequence: CASSVDTGSGNTIYF. V usage is TRBV9 and J usage is TRBJ1-3, with TRBD1 as a possible D gene (5 bases). V gave up 0 bases and J gave up 0 bases, with 7 bases separating them. The CDR3 is 15 amino acids. The germline V gene has CDR1 SGDLS and CDR2 YYNGEE.

This chain uses TRBV25-1 with TRBJ1-1; a weak D match, TRBD1 (6 bases). The CDR3 consists of 14 residues. CDR1 is MGHDK, CDR2 SYGVNS, per germline. V lost 6 bases, J lost 1 base, and 12 bases lay in between. This CDR3 reads CASRGQIPNTEAFF. CDR3 DNA sequence: TGTGCCAGCAGAGGACAGATTCCGAACACTGAAGCTTTCTTT. Full variable domain (outside the CDR3, taken from reference TRBV25-1 and TRBJ1-1): EADIYQTPRYLVIGTGKKITLECSQTMGHDKMYWYQQDPGMELHLIHYSYGVNSTEKGDLSSESTVSRIRTEHFPLTLESARPSHTSQYLCASRGQIPNTEAFFGQGTRLTVV.

The rearrangement uses TRBV29-1 and TRBJ2-1; no reliable D call. The CDR3 runs to 13 residues. In germline, CDR1 is SQVTM, CDR2 ANQGSEA. V was cut by 8 bases and J by 0 bases, with 11 bases left in between. The CDR3 DNA reads TGCAGCATTTACAGTAGCTCCTACAATGAGCAGTTCTTC. It is translated as CSIYSSSYNEQFF.

The rearrangement uses TRBV2 and TRBJ1-2; 12 bases agree with TRBD1. CDR1 and CDR2 from the germline V gene are SNHLY and FYNNEI. The V segment lost 1 base and the J segment 4 bases; nucleotides outside the gene matches: 7. The CDR3 is 17 amino acids. In DNA, the CDR3 is TGTGCCAGCAGTGAAGGGGGACAGGGGGCTCTATCCTATGGCTACACCTTC. Translating it yields CASSEGGQGALSYGYTF.

The chain couples TRBV29-1 to TRBJ2-1, with 9 bases matching TRBD1. The CDR3 is made up of 16 amino acids. CDR1 is SQVTM and CDR2 is ANQGSEA in the germline V gene. After removal of 6 bases from V and 7 bases from J, the junction contained 16 bases not matched to a gene. CDR3: CSVVEGGRTGENEQFF. CDR3 DNA sequence: TGCAGCGTCGTTGAGGGGGGAAGGACAGGGGAGAATGAGCAGTTCTTC.

In DNA, the CDR3 is TGTGCCAGCAGTGAATTGGGACAGATGAGGAAGACTGAAGCTTTCTTT. It translates to CASSELGQMRKTEAFF. The chain employs TRBV2 and TRBJ1-1; the match to TRBD1 covers 7 bases. CDR1 and CDR2 from the germline V gene are SNHLY and FYNNEI. This CDR3 contains 16 residues. J was trimmed by 5 bases and V by 2 bases; bases with no gene match: 11.

This sequence joins TRBV3-1 (or the pseudogene TRBV3-2) and TRBJ2-1, with 14 bases identical to TRBD2. Per the germline V gene, CDR1 is LGHDT and CDR2 is YNNKEL (reference sequence). Trimming cost V 0 bases and J 0 bases; bases outside gene matches: 7. CDR3 length: 20 residues. The CDR3 DNA reads TGTGCCAGCAGCCAAGATCTGGGACTAGCGGGAGTTAGCTCCTACAATGAGCAGTTCTTC. Its protein is CASSQDLGLAGVSSYNEQFF.

The chain combines TRBV7-9 with TRBJ1-2; D possibly corresponds to TRBD1 (5 bases). Germline V lookup: CDR1 SEHNR, CDR2 FQNEAQ (reference sequence). V was clipped by 3 bases and J by 8 bases, with 13 bases between them. The CDR3 is made up of 13 amino acids. The CDR3 region has the DNA TGTGCCAGCAGCTTTGATGGAGGGGACGGCTACACCTTC. As protein: CASSFDGGDGYTF.

The gene calls are TRBV15 and TRBJ1-1; D is unclear. Trimming took 4 bases from V and 11 from J, leaving 26 bases between them. Germline V CDR1 and CDR2: LNHNV, YYDKDF (reference sequence). This CDR3 is built from 16 residues. The chain's CDR3 is CATSNPPTGERGWAFF. The CDR3 bases are TGTGCCACCAGCAACCCCCCCACCGGGGAGCGTGGTTGGGCTTTCTTT.

A few counts support this clone. The chain recombines TRBV5-1 with TRBJ2-2; D might be TRBD1 (5 bases). In germline, CDR1 is SGHRS, CDR2 YFSETQ. This CDR3 region has 15 residues. The V end was cut by 0 bases, the J end by 2 bases, with 8 bases between. CDR3 in DNA: TGCGCCAGCAGCTTGGAGGGGCCCAACACCGGGGAGCTGTTTTTT. Protein: CASSLEGPNTGELFF.

This clone was counted only a few times. This chain links TRBV5-4 with TRBJ2-1; 13 positions agree with TRBD2. The germline CDR1 and CDR2 sequences are SGHNT and YYREEE (reference sequence). Trimming took 0 bases from V and 8 from J; bases not matched to a gene: 8. The CDR3 length is 17 residues. CDR3 coding DNA: TGTGCCAGCAGCTTGGCGATCGGGACTAGCGGGAATTATGAGCAGTTCTTC. This gives the protein CASSLAIGTSGNYEQFF.

The chain is built from TRBV9 and TRBJ2-6, with TRBD2 identical over 13 bases. With V trimmed by 3 bases and J by 4 bases, 7 bases remained unmatched. The CDR3 totals 18 residues. Germline loops: CDR1 SGDLS, CDR2 YYNGEE. DNA of the CDR3: TGTGCCAGCAGCGCCCGACTAGCGGGAGGTGCGGGGGCCAACGTCCTGACTTTC. It yields the protein CASSARLAGGAGANVLTF.

The chain links TRBV11-1 to TRBJ2-3; no reliable D call. Deletions cut 7 bases from V and 2 bases from J, with 10 bases between. Germline V gives CDR1 SGHAT, CDR2 FQDESV (reference sequence). CDR3 length equals 13 residues. The CDR3 protein is CASKILFTDTQYF. The CDR3 DNA follows: TGTGCCAGCAAAATACTCTTCACAGATACGCAGTATTTT.

The rearrangement uses TRBV6-6 and TRBJ1-2; weak D call: TRBD1 (6 bases). Germline-derived CDR1 and CDR2 are MNHNY and SVGAGI (reference sequence). V shed 0 bases and J shed 4 bases, with 15 bases lying between them. The CDR3 is made up of 16 amino acids. The CDR3: CASSYSGEGGTYGYTF. CDR3 in DNA: TGTGCCAGCAGTTACTCGGGAGAGGGGGGGACCTATGGCTACACCTTC.

The chain carries TRBV29-1 and TRBJ1-3, with D hard to call. V dropped 2 bases and J dropped 3 bases, with 14 bases sitting between them. This CDR3 contains 15 residues. Germline assignment: CDR1 SQVTM and CDR2 ANQGSEA. The CDR3 coding sequence is TGCAGCGTTGAATTTGGATTATCAGGTGGAAACACCATATATTTT. This encodes CSVEFGLSGGNTIYF. The full variable domain, with the rest looked up from reference TRBV29-1 and TRBJ1-3, is SAVISQKPSRDICQRGTSLTIQCQVDSQVTMMFWYRQQPGQSLTLIATANQGSEATYESGFVIDKFPISRPNLTFSTLTVSNMSPEDSSIYLCSVEFGLSGGNTIYFGEGSWLTVV.

The chain links TRBV27 to TRBJ1-6; 9 bases align to TRBD1. This CDR3 spans 16 amino acids. Germline V gene data show CDR1 as MNHEY and CDR2 as SMNVEV (reference sequence). J lost 4 bases, V lost 3 bases, and 4 bases had no gene match. Here the CDR3 DNA reads TGTGCCAGCAGTTTGGCCGGACAGGGGTATAATTCACCCCTCCACTTT. Translating it yields CASSLAGQGYNSPLHF.

This clone was seen a few times. V and J are TRBV6-5 and TRBJ1-3; D possibly corresponds to TRBD1 (5 bases). The CDR3 length is 13 residues. The germline gives CDR1 MNHEY, CDR2 SVGAGI. Trimming shortened V by 8 bases and J by 4 bases, and 12 bases separated the two germline ends. The chain's CDR3 is CASGGFSGNTIYF. The CDR3 bases are TGTGCCAGCGGGGGGTTTTCAGGAAACACCATATATTTT.

This clone was counted a few times. The chain is built from TRBV25-1 and TRBJ2-7; unclear D gene. The CDR3 has 13 amino acids. Germline V gives CDR1 MGHDK, CDR2 SYGVNS. The V end was cut by 5 bases, the J end by 3 bases, with 11 bases between. The CDR3 here is CASSSLGLYEQYF. CDR3 DNA: TGTGCCAGCAGTAGTCTCGGTCTCTACGAGCAGTACTTC.

V and J are TRBV2 and TRBJ1-4; D call uncertain. The V gene lost 2 bases and the J gene lost 0 bases, with 7 bases spanning the gap. Germline V gene lookup returns CDR1 SNHLY and CDR2 FYNNEI. This CDR3 is 15 amino acids long. The CDR3 DNA reads as TGTGCCAGCAGTGAATCGCGAGCAACTAATGAAAAACTGTTTTTT. This codes for CASSESRATNEKLFF.

This chain links TRBV10-3 with TRBJ1-2, with D possibly matching TRBD1 (6 bases). The germline V gene has CDR1 ENHRY and CDR2 SYGVKD. V was clipped by 1 base and J by 6 bases, with 9 bases between them. The CDR3 contains 13 residues. CDR3 DNA sequence: TGTGCCATCAGTGAGTACAGGGATAATGGCTACACCTTC. Protein product: CAISEYRDNGYTF.

The V call is TRBV10-1, the J call TRBJ2-1; TRBD1 agrees at 7 bases. The CDR3 consists of 17 residues. Trimming removed 0 bases from V and 3 bases from J; junction bases left unmatched: 8. Germline values: CDR1 WNHNN, CDR2 SYGVQD (reference sequence). Here the CDR3 reads CASSESGQTTNYNEQFF. The CDR3 DNA reads as TGCGCCAGCAGTGAGTCGGGACAGACAACTAACTACAATGAGCAGTTCTTC.

CDR3 sequence reads: CASSPGRSGSTDTQYF. In nucleotides, the CDR3 is TGTGCCAGCAGCCCAGGGAGAAGCGGGAGTACAGATACGCAGTATTTT. The V and J genes are TRBV7-3 and TRBJ2-3; 8 nucleotides align to TRBD2. The ends lost 5 bases at V and 3 bases at J; junction bases unmatched: 10. Germline lookup yields CDR1 SGHTA and CDR2 FQGTGA. CDR3 length: 16 amino acids.

The J gene is TRBJ2-2, the V gene TRBV28, with TRBD2 matching over 9 bases. This CDR3 is built from 16 residues. Germline V lookup: CDR1 MDHEN, CDR2 SYDVKM. V gave up 7 bases and J gave up 2 bases; unmatched junction bases: 8. Here the CDR3 DNA reads TGTGCCAGCACCTTCCTGACTAGCGGTAACACCGGGGAGCTGTTTTTT. As protein: CASTFLTSGNTGELFF.

This clone appeared once. The rearrangement uses TRBV5-6 and TRBJ1-2; D not certain. The CDR3 contains 13 residues. Germline V lookup: CDR1 SGHDT, CDR2 YYEEEE. V was cut by 3 bases and J by 2 bases, with 8 bases left in between. In DNA, the CDR3 is TGTGCCAGCAGCTCCCAGCGAAACTATGGCTACACCTTC. It translates to CASSSQRNYGYTF. The entire variable domain, with the rest obtained from reference TRBV5-6 and TRBJ1-2, is as follows: DAGVTQSPTHLIKTRGQQVTLRCSPKSGHDTVSWYQQALGQGPQFIFQYYEEEERQRGNFPDRFSGHQFPNYSSELNVNALLLGDSALYLCASSSQRNYGYTFGSGTRLTVV.

V gene TRBV9 combines with J gene TRBJ2-1; 8 nucleotides align to TRBD2. Germline values: CDR1 SGDLS, CDR2 YYNGEE. This CDR3 is 16 amino acids long. With 0 bases clipped from V and 2 bases from J, the junction kept 4 bases outside the gene matches. CDR3 DNA sequence: TGTGCCAGCAGCGTAGTCGCGGGAGGTACCTACAATGAGCAGTTCTTC. Translation: CASSVVAGGTYNEQFF.

The chain has TRBV29-1 and TRBJ2-1; TRBD2 agrees at 9 bases. The germline V gene encodes CDR1 SQVTM and CDR2 ANQGSEA. The CDR3 sequence is 18 residues long. With 2 bases clipped from V and 2 bases from J, the junction kept 13 bases outside the gene matches. CDR3 in amino acids: CSVERIGGRLAAYNEQFF. CDR3 coding DNA: TGCAGCGTTGAACGGATCGGGGGGCGACTAGCGGCCTACAATGAGCAGTTCTTC.